The sequence of this T cell receptor beta chain was determined in a study of blood T cell repertoires in COVID-19. The wider study: Samples taken during acute and convalescent COVID-19 were collected in the United States, Italy and Spain. PBMCs, B-cell-depleted T cells, or T cells provided the cDNA or gDNA that made up the material.

The CDR3 runs to 12 residues. Participants' reported clinical history set cohort assignment. Donors of Cohort 3 who recovered were those that had two negative PCRs, clearance, or symptom resolution. Here immunoSEQ multiplex PCR was the method, and the copy in TCRdb shows in-frame clones only, minus some. Of about 200,000 clones in the sample, roughly four fifths are singletons; the top ten hold approximately 16%. Source material: PBMCs or T cells enriched from blood (not recorded which). The chain couples TRBV21-1 to TRBJ1-2; the table names TRBD1, a call not compared with the DNA. TRBV21-1 is labeled a pseudogene. The source of this sequence is a man in his forties who had recovered from COVID-19. CDR3 coding DNA: TGTGCCAGCAGCCTTCCAGGGAATGGCTACACCTTC. Translated: CASSLPGNGYTF.